Given below is one TCR beta chain in context. Antigen specificity is unknown. PCR involved 60 Vbeta and 13 Jbeta primers. Method: immunoSEQ multiplex PCR; TCRdb's copy keeps in-frame clones and lacks some. The table records approximately 250,000 clones, around 80% of them present only once. Samples came from healthy bone marrow donors. This CDR3 comprises 15 residues. CDR1 and CDR2 from the germline V gene are SGHNT and YYREEE (reference sequence). Trimming shortened V by 4 bases and J by 5 bases, and 18 bases separated the two germline ends. These data belong to a study of cytomegalovirus exposure and HLA in healthy donors. Study in general: Falling in the Caucasian-associated ancestry cluster were about four fifths of under 500 genotyped donors.

Study-wide points: Follow-up analysis later connected one missense variant in DCLRE1C with trimming of TCR beta V- and J-genes. In a later analysis, HLA-associated beta chains showed higher expansion and lower generation probabilities than comparable chains.

The clonotype comes from a boy aged 10-17 years in good health and CMV-seronegative. The sample consisted of PBMCs. The rearrangement uses TRBV5-4 and TRBJ2-5, with D perhaps matching TRBD2 (7 bases). CDR3 sequence (DNA): TGTGCCAGCAGCCCCAGGCGGGGAGGGGGGGAGACCCAGTACTTC. It translates to CASSPRRGGGETQYF.